This T cell receptor beta chain was sequenced in a study of radiotherapy plus CTLA-4 blockade in lung cancer. Broader study findings: Following radiotherapy plus ipilimumab, tumor-derived TCR clones expanded in the blood.

On this clone: Antigen unknown.

Only in-frame clones appear in the TCRdb table, and some are missing; sequencing was by immunoSEQ multiplex PCR. The data hold roughly 88,000 clones, with 83% observed a single time. The sequence was collected from a human donor with non-small cell lung cancer who had stable disease on radiotherapy plus ipilimumab. This specimen was peripheral blood, taken from a patient treated with radiotherapy plus ipilimumab.

The CDR3 coding sequence is TGTGCCAGCAGTCGGACTAGTGGGTACTCCGAGCAGTACTTC. Translation: CASSRTSGYSEQYF. The chain employs TRBV6-1 and TRBJ2-7, with 7 positions matching TRBD2. Trimming at V came to 5 bases and at J to 6 bases, leaving 10 bases not matched to a gene. The CDR3 extends over 14 amino acids. The germline CDR1 and CDR2 sequences are MNHNS and SASEGT.